These 2 T cell receptor beta chains were sequenced from one sample in a study of cytomegalovirus exposure and HLA in healthy donors. The PCR had 60 Vbeta and 13 Jbeta primers. Profiling relied on immunoSEQ multiplex PCR, and the TCRdb table lists in-frame clones only, not all of them. This listing includes about 200,000 clones. Sequenced material: PBMCs. The origin of the receptors is a woman aged 30 to 39 in good health and CMV-seropositive.

The J gene is TRBJ2-5, the V gene TRBV5-1; perhaps TRBD1 as D (6 bases). Trimming removed 2 bases at V and 2 bases at J, with 10 bases between. Per the germline V gene, CDR1 is SGHRS and CDR2 is YFSETQ. The length of the CDR3 is 14 residues. The CDR3 loop reads CASSFQGTQETQYF. The CDR3 DNA reads as TGCGCCAGCAGCTTCCAGGGGACGCAAGAGACCCAGTACTTC.

The chain employs TRBV18 and TRBJ1-2; D is possibly TRBD1 (6 bases). Germline V gene data show CDR1 as KGHSH and CDR2 as LQKENI. This CDR3 has 16 residues. The ends were cut back, 6 bases at V and 4 bases at J, with 21 bases in the middle. The CDR3 is CASSRQHREKSYGYTF. CDR3 sequence (DNA): TGTGCCAGCTCGCGGCAACACAGGGAAAAATCCTATGGCTACACCTTC.